This T cell receptor (beta chain) was sequenced in a study of T cells in Graves' hyperthyroidism and ophthalmopathy. In the ophthalmopathy cohort, Clinical Activity Score was at least 3, NOSPECS grade at least 4, and duration under 3 months. Overall study findings and caveats: Before onset, ophthalmopathy was predicted by the model a median around 6 months earlier.

J gave up 2 bases and V 12 bases, and 8 bases lay outside the gene matches. The V gene's germline CDR1 is KGHDR and CDR2 SFDVKD. The CDR3 is 14 amino acids. Points on this clonotype: Its antigen is unknown.

The investigators amplified TCR beta CDR3 regions from RNA transcripts. RT-PCR in the first round (using the HTBI primer set) targeted the TCR CDR3. TCRdb redid the calling of the multiplex PCR reads with MiXCR, one entry per CDR3 protein. The sample has hundreds of thousands of distinct CDR3 sequences, approximately 15% seen once; the top ten hold 30% to 35%. Sequenced input: blood. The clonotype originates from a woman in her thirties or forties with Graves' ophthalmopathy. The chain combines TRBV24-1 with TRBJ2-1; TRBD1 aligns across 8 bases. The CDR3 nucleotides read TGTGCCTCCCAGGGGGCTAGCCCCTACAATGAGCAGTTCTTC. The encoded protein is CASQGASPYNEQFF.